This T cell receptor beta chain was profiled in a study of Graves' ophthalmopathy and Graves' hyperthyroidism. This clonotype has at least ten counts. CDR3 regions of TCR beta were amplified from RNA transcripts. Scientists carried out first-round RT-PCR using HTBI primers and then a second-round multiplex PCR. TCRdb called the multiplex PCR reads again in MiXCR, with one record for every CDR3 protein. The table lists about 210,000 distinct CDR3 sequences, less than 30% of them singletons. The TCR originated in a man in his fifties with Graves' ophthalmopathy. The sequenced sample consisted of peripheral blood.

In DNA form, the CDR3 reads TGTGCCAGCAGTAATGACCTGTACGAGCAGTACTTC. It is translated as CASSNDLYEQYF. V gene TRBV6-1 combines with J gene TRBJ2-7; no reliable D call. V lost 5 bases to trimming and J lost 4 bases, with 9 bases between them. CDR3 length: 12 amino acids. The germline V gene encodes CDR1 MNHNS and CDR2 SASEGT.